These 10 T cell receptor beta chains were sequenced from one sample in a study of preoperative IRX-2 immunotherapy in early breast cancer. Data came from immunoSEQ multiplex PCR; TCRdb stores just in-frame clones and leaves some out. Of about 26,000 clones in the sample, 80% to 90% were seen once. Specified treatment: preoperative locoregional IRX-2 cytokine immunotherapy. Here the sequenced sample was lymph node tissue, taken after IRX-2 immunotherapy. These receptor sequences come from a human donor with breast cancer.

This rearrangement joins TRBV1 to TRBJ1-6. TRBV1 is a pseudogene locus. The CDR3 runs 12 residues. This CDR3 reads CASSRANSPLHF. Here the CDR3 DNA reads TGCGCCAGCAGCCGAGCCAATTCACCCCTCCACTTT.

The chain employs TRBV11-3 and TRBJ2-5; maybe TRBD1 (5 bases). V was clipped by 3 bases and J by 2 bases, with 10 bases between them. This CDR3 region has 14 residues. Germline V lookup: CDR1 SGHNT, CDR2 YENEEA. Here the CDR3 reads CASSFSTVQETQYF. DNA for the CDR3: TGTGCCAGCAGCTTTTCGACAGTTCAAGAGACCCAGTACTTC.

This CDR3 reads CASSRGQGSGNTIYF. The DNA of the CDR3 is TGTGCCAGCAGTCGTGGACAGGGCTCTGGAAACACCATATATTTT. The chain links TRBV6-8 to TRBJ1-3; TRBD1 agrees at 8 bases. The CDR3 covers 15 residues. Germline V CDR1 and CDR2: MNHGY, SAAAGT. The junction had 3 bases not matched to a gene; V was cut back by 5 bases and J by 0 bases.

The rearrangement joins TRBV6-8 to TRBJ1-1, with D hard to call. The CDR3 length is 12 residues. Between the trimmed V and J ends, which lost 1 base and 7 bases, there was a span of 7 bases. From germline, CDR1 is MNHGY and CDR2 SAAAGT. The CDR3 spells CASSYFSGEAFF. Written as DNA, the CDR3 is TGTGCCAGCAGTTACTTCTCAGGTGAAGCTTTCTTT.

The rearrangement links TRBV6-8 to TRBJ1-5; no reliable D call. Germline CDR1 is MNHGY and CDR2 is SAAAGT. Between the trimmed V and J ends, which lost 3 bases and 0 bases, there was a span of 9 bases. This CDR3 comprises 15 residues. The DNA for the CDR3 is TGTGCCAGCAGTTATAGTTGGGATAGCAATCAGCCCCAGCATTTT. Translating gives CASSYSWDSNQPQHF.

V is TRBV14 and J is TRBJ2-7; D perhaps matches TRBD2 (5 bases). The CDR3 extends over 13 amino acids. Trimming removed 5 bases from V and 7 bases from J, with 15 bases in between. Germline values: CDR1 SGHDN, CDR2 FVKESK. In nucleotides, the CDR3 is TGTGCCAGCAGCTTAATCCATCGAGGGGAGCAGTACGTC. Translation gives CASSLIHRGEQYV.

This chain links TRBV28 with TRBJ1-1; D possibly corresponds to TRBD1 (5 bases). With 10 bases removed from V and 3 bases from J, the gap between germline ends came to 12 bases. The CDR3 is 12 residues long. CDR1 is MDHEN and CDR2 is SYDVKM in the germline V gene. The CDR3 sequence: CATRGRDTEAFF. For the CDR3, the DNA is TGTGCCACCCGGGGCAGGGACACTGAAGCTTTCTTT.

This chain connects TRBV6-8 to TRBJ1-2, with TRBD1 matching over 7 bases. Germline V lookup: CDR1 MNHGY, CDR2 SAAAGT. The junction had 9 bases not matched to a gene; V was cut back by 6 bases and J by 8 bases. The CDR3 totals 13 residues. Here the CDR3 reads CASSRRTGWGYTF. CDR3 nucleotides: TGTGCCAGCAGCCGACGGACAGGTTGGGGCTACACCTTC.

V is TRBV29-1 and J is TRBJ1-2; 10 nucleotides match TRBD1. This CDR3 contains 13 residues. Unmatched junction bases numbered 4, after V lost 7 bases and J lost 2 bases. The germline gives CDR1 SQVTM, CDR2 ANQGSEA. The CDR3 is CSAGTGENYGYTF. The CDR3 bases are TGCAGCGCCGGGACAGGGGAAAACTATGGCTACACCTTC.

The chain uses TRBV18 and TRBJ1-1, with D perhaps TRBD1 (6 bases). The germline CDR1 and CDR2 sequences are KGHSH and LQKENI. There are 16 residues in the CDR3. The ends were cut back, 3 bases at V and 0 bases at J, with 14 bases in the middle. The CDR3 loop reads CASSPTNTGLNTEAFF. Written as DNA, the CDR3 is TGTGCCAGCTCACCCACCAATACAGGGTTGAACACTGAAGCTTTCTTT.